This T cell receptor beta chain was captured in a study of radiotherapy plus CTLA-4 blockade in lung cancer. Study-wide findings and caveats: Expansion in blood of tumor-derived TCR clones was seen after radiotherapy plus ipilimumab.

In the case of this clone: Its antigen is not identified.

The CDR3 consists of 19 residues. Between the trimmed V and J ends, which lost 4 bases and 0 bases, there was a span of 23 bases. The V gene's germline CDR1 is SGDLS and CDR2 YYNGEE. Produced via immunoSEQ multiplex PCR; TCRdb's table is partial and in-frame only. The sample has about 45,000 clones, roughly 65% seen once. The receptor was derived from a human donor with non-small cell lung cancer who had a partial response to radiotherapy plus ipilimumab. The source was peripheral blood, collected from a patient treated with radiotherapy plus ipilimumab. The rearrangement joins TRBV9 to TRBJ1-3; D unclear. CDR3 coding DNA: TGTGCCAGCAGCTTGCGCGGCAGTCCCCAGAAAACCTCTGGAAACACCATATATTTT. Translating gives CASSLRGSPQKTSGNTIYF. The variable domain in full, completed from reference TRBV9 and TRBJ1-3, reads DSGVTQTPKHLITATGQRVTLRCSPRSGDLSVYWYQQSLDQGLQFLIQYYNGEERAKGNILERFSAQQFPDLHSELNLSSLELGDSALYFCASSLRGSPQKTSGNTIYFGEGSWLTVV.